The clone carrying this TCR beta chain was found many times. A J-beta primer mix and a sample-barcoded 5' primer were used in a second PCR of roughly 7 to 12 cycles. TCRdb re-called the 5' RACE reads through MiXCR, storing one row per CDR3 protein. Here the sample spans about 930,000 distinct CDR3 sequences, 29% being singletons. This sample was taken from a study of blood T cells in healthy people across ages. V trimming: 6 bases; J trimming: 3 bases; junction bases outside the gene matches: 11. The CDR3 is 18 amino acids. Germline-derived CDR1 and CDR2 are DFQATT and SNEGSKA (reference sequence). These sequences were also reported in another study, on T cells of mothers and their children.

The rearrangement joins TRBV20-1 to TRBJ2-1; 16 nucleotides align to TRBD2. The sequenced sample was blood. This TCR was sampled from a woman aged 40 to 50 in good health. Here the CDR3 DNA reads TGCAGTGCCCGTTCCCCGGGACTAGCGGGGGGGCACTACAATGAGCAGTTCTTC. Amino acids: CSARSPGLAGGHYNEQFF.